The 4 T cell receptor beta chains listed next were all sequenced from one sample in a study of blood T cell repertoires in COVID-19. The assay was immunoSEQ multiplex PCR, and TCRdb's table has in-frame clones only and misses some. The table records 150,000 to 200,000 clones, around 85% of them present only once. The sequencing input was peripheral blood. Receptor source: an elderly woman with acute or convalescent COVID-19.

The gene calls are TRBV9 and TRBJ2-2; D might be TRBD1 (5 bases). In germline, CDR1 is SGDLS, CDR2 YYNGEE. This CDR3 region has 16 residues. The V end lost 0 bases, the J end lost 0 bases, and 9 bases lay between the germline ends. The CDR3 protein is CASSVVGRANTGELFF. The CDR3 DNA is TGTGCCAGCAGCGTAGTTGGCAGGGCGAACACCGGGGAGCTGTTTTTT.

V and J are TRBV5-5 and TRBJ1-2; D is possibly TRBD1 (6 bases). The length of the CDR3 is 14 residues. The V gene's germline CDR1 is SGHKS and CDR2 YYEKEE (reference sequence). Deletions cut 5 bases from V and 2 bases from J, with 13 bases between. CDR3 DNA sequence: TGTGCCAGCAGGCTCGACAGGATCAACTATGGCTACACCTTC. It encodes CASRLDRINYGYTF.

This clone was observed once. V gene TRBV5-1 combines with J gene TRBJ1-1; a possible D gene is TRBD1 (6 bases). Germline V CDR1 and CDR2: SGHRS, YFSETQ. The length of the CDR3 is 13 residues. The V and J ends lost 3 bases and 4 bases respectively, with 10 bases between them. This chain's CDR3 is CASSSGTLTEAFF. Written as DNA, the CDR3 is TGCGCCAGCAGCTCCGGGACACTCACTGAAGCTTTCTTT.

The CDR3 region is CASSRQGINQPQHF. Here the CDR3 DNA reads TGTGCCAGTAGTAGACAGGGGATCAATCAGCCCCAGCATTTT. The chain links TRBV19 to TRBJ1-5; 8 nucleotides agree with TRBD1. Unmatched junction bases numbered 2, after V lost 4 bases and J lost 3 bases. Looked up from germline, CDR1 is LNHDA and CDR2 is SQIVND (reference sequence). The CDR3 contains 14 residues.